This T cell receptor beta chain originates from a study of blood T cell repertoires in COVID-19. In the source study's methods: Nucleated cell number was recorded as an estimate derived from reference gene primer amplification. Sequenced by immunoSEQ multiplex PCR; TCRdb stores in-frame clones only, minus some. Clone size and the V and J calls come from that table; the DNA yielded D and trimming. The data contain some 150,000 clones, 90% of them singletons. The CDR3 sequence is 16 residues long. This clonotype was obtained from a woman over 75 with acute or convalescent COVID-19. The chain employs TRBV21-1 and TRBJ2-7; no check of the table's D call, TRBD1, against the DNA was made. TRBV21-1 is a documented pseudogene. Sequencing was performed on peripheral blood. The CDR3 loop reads CASRSNGQGRSYEQYF. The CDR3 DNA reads TGTGCCAGCAGATCGAATGGACAGGGTCGCTCCTACGAGCAGTACTTC.